This record covers a single T cell receptor beta chain. These data belong to a study of radiation and T cells in renal cell carcinoma. The CDR3 spans 14 residues. V lost 3 bases, J lost 3 bases, and 11 bases lay in between. Germline V lookup: CDR1 SGHTA, CDR2 FQGTGA. Time point given: blood 4 weeks post-SBRT, at nephrectomy. Noted treatment: 15 Gy SBRT to primary tumor, nephrectomy 4 weeks later. After SBRT, blood was collected at 2 and 4 weeks, plus baseline. Sequencing used immunoSEQ multiplex PCR; TCRdb keeps in-frame clones, though not all of them. The data hold approximately 43,000 clones, with nearly 85% observed a single time.

The rearrangement uses TRBV7-3 and TRBJ1-1; D call uncertain. Sample: blood, taken from a patient whose treatment included radiotherapy and nephrectomy. This clonotype was sampled from a woman between 65 and 79 years old with renal cell carcinoma. The CDR3 region has the DNA TGTGCCAGCAGCTTTTTTGGCCGGGACACTGAAGCTTTCTTT. Its translation: CASSFFGRDTEAFF.